The present TCR beta chain was sequenced within a study of shared clonotypes between healthy human individuals. Study as a whole: A couple of female and three male donors aged 18 to 49 were enrolled. Findings and caveats of the study: In contrast to clonotypes shared by all four donors, non-shared clonotypes had lower generation probabilities. Among the subsets, naive ones generally showed larger estimated richness than memory ones. Sample collection involved blood only; tissue repertoires are likely different.

Germline lookup yields CDR1 MNHEY and CDR2 SMNVEV (reference sequence). The CDR3 consists of 13 residues. The V end lost 6 bases, the J end lost 1 base, and 10 bases lay between the germline ends. Profiling relied on immunoSEQ multiplex PCR, and the TCRdb table lists in-frame clones only, not all of them. The sample yields some 1,100,000 clones, around 78% seen once. Worth noting for this clone: Its antigen is not identified.

The genes are TRBV27 and TRBJ2-7; D is unclear. Input material: memory CD4+ T cells from PBMCs. Subset defined: CD45RA-negative fraction. This clonotype originated in a man between 18 and 29 years old in good health. Some clones in this sample may be carry-over from other donors' samples. Written as DNA, the CDR3 is TGTGCCAGCAGGGTGTCAGGTTCCTACGAGCAGTACTTC. Protein: CASRVSGSYEQYF.